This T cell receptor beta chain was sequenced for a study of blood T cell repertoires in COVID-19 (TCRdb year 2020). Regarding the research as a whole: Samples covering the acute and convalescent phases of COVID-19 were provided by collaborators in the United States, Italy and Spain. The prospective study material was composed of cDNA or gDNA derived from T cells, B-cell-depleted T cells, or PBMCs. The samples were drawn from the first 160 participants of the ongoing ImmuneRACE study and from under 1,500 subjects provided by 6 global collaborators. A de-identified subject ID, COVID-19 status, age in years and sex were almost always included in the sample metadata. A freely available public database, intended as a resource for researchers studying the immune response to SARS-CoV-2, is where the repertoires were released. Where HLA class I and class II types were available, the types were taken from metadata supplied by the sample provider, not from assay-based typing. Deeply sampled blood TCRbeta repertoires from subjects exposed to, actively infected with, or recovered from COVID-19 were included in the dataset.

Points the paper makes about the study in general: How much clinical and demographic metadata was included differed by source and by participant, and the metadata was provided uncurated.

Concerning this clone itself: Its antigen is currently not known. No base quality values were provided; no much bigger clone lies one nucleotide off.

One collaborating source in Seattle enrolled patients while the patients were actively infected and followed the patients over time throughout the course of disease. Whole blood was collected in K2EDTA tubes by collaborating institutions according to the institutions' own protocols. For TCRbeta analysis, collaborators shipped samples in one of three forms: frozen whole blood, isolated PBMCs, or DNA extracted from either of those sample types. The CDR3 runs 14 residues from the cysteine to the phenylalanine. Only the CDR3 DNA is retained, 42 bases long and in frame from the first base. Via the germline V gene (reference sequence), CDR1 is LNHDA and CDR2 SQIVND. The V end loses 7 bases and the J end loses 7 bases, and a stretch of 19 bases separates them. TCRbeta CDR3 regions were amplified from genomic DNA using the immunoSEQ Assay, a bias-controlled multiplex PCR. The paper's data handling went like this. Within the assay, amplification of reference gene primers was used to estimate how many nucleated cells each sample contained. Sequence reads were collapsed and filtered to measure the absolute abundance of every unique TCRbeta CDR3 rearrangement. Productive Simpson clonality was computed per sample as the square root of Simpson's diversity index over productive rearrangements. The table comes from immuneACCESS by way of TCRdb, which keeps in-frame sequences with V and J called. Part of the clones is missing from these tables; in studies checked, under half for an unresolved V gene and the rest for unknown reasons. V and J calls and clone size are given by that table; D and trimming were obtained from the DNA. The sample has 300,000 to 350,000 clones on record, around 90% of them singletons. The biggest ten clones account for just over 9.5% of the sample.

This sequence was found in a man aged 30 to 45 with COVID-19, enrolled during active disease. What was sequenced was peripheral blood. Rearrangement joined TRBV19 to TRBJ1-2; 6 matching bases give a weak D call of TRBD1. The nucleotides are TGTGCCAGTACCTTGACAGGTTACGACTCTGGCTACACCTTC. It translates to CASTLTGYDSGYTF.